Here is one T cell receptor beta chain with its context. Antigen unknown. This sample includes further DNA sequences coding for the same CDR3. Measured with immunoSEQ multiplex PCR; TCRdb has only the in-frame clones, and not every one. The table shows 120,000 or so clones, with roughly 90% occurring only once. This record comes from a study of cytomegalovirus exposure and HLA in healthy donors. Study findings and constraints: Most sequenced TCRs were rare (though some public TCRs occurred in many donors).

An approximately 120-subject validation cohort, separate from the approximately 670-subject first cohort, supplied the donors. This TCR came from a woman between 18 and 29 years old in good health and CMV-seronegative. The sample taken for sequencing was PBMCs.

The CDR3 nucleotides are TGTGCCAGCAGTTTTGGGGGCACAACTAATGAAAAACTGTTTTTT. As protein: CASSFGGTTNEKLFF. The chain uses TRBV28 and TRBJ1-4; D might be TRBD1 (6 bases). V gave up 3 bases and J gave up 0 bases, with 8 bases separating them. Germline loops: CDR1 MDHEN, CDR2 SYDVKM. The CDR3 has 15 residues.